The clone carrying this T cell receptor beta chain was recorded only once. Its antigen is unknown. This entry comes from a study of T-cell reconstitution after alpha-beta-depleted transplantation in children. The CDR3 totals 14 residues. CDR1 is DFQATT, CDR2 SNEGSKA, per germline (reference sequence). The V end was cut by 5 bases, the J end by 3 bases, with 14 bases between. Study results and limitations: The authors attributed T-cell counts and diversity one year after transplant mostly to newly produced T cells. Alpha-beta T cells present about two months after transplant were reported to originate from several hundred expanded graft clones.

Unique molecular identifiers were built into the TCRbeta library. TCRdb ran MiXCR on the PCR reads and lists one entry per CDR3 protein. Among tens of thousands of distinct CDR3 sequences listed, 44% were seen once. The sample in question was PBMCs, mostly from graft donor cells, obtained 360 days after TCRalphabeta/CD19-depleted stem cell transplant. This TCR was sampled from a male patient younger than 18 who had a stem cell transplant for acute lymphoblastic leukemia, so the T cells may come from the graft donor. V is TRBV20-1 and J is TRBJ2-1, with D tentatively TRBD2 (6 bases). CDR3 coding DNA: TGCAGTGCTGACGGACTAACGATCTACAATGAGCAGTTCTTC. Translation gives CSADGLTIYNEQFF.